The source of this T cell receptor (beta chain) is a study of blood T cell repertoires in COVID-19. TCRdb keeps only in-frame clones here, not all; method: immunoSEQ multiplex PCR. The sample lists a few hundred thousand clones, more than 80% occurring once. The sample taken for sequencing was peripheral blood. The TCR comes from a man younger than 35 who had recovered from COVID-19.

The CDR3 region has the DNA TGTGCCAGCAGCTACGGGATTGGGAAGACCCAGTACTTC. As protein: CASSYGIGKTQYF. The chain has TRBV3-1 (or the pseudogene TRBV3-2) and TRBJ2-5; a weak D match, TRBD2 (5 bases). V lost 5 bases and J 6 bases, leaving 13 bases between the germline ends. Germline lookup yields CDR1 LGHDT and CDR2 YNNKEL (reference sequence). The CDR3 has 13 amino acids.